The subject of this entry is one TCR beta chain. The antigen is not known. Treatment given: roughly 10-day PBMC culture with coronavirus spike peptide pools or control peptides (ViraFEST assay). This record belongs to a study of vaccination and CD4 T cells after COVID-19. Whole-study results and caveats: SARS-CoV-2-reactive clonotypes rose nonsignificantly, with the median going from about 20 to 38.

From germline, CDR1 is ENHRY and CDR2 SYGVKD. V was shortened by 5 bases and J by 1 base, with 8 bases between the two germline ends. The CDR3 is made up of 14 amino acids. Cultured CD4+ T-cell DNA underwent Oncomine TCR Beta short-read sequencing. TCRdb reprocessed the PCR reads with MiXCR, giving one entry per CDR3 protein. The sample lists some 20,000 distinct CDR3 sequences, around 53% seen once, with over 8.5% in the top ten. The sequence was collected from a human donor who had recovered from COVID-19. V gene TRBV10-3 combines with J gene TRBJ2-2, with a tentative D call TRBD1 (6 bases). Sequencing was carried out using CD4+ T cells from blood, cultured in vitro. The CDR3 spells CAISMGQNTGELFF. DNA of the CDR3: TGTGCCATCAGTATGGGACAGAACACCGGGGAGCTGTTTTTT.